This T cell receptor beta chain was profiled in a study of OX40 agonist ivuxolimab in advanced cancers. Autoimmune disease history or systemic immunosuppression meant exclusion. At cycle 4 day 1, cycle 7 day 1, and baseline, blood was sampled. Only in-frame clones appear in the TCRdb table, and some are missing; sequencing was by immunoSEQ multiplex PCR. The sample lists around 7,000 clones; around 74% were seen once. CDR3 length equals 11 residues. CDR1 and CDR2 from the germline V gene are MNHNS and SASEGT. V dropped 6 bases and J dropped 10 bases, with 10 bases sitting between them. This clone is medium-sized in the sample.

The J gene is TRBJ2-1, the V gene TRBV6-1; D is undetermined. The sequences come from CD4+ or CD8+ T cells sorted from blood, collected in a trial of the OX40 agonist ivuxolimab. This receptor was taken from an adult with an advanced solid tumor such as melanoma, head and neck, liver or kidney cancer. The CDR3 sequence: CASRKGLEQFF. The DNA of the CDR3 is TGTGCCAGCAGAAAGGGCCTAGAGCAGTTCTTC.